Following are 28 T cell receptor beta chains from one sample sequenced in a study of OX40 agonist ivuxolimab in advanced cancers. Profiled with immunoSEQ multiplex PCR; TCRdb holds only in-frame clones, not every one. Here the sample spans 65,000 to 80,000 clones, approximately 90% being singletons. Here the sequenced sample was CD4+ or CD8+ T cells sorted from blood, taken in a trial of the OX40 agonist ivuxolimab. All receptors derive from an adult with an advanced solid tumor such as melanoma, head and neck, liver or kidney cancer.

The chain recombines TRBV5-1 with TRBJ1-1, with 11 bases identical to TRBD1. The CDR3 consists of 18 residues. The trim removed 0 bases at V and 5 bases at J, leaving 12 bases unmatched. Germline V gene lookup returns CDR1 SGHRS and CDR2 YFSETQ. This chain's CDR3 is CASSLVGQGASLSTEAFF. CDR3 bases: TGCGCCAGCAGCTTGGTAGGACAGGGGGCCTCCCTCAGTACTGAAGCTTTCTTT.

V gene TRBV19 combines with J gene TRBJ1-5; perhaps TRBD1 as D (5 bases). V shed 7 bases and J shed 5 bases, with 9 bases lying between them. The CDR3 length is 12 residues. Per the germline V gene, CDR1 is LNHDA and CDR2 is SQIVND (reference sequence). The CDR3 here is CASTTRDQPQHF. For the CDR3, the DNA is TGTGCCAGTACAACCAGGGATCAGCCCCAGCATTTT.

A word on this clone: At the DNA level, this CDR3 is encoded by other sequences in the same sample as well. CDR3 sequence: CASRDRGTDTQYF. The DNA for the CDR3 is TGTGCCAGTAGGGACAGGGGCACAGATACGCAGTATTTT. V is TRBV19 and J is TRBJ2-3; 8 bases agree with TRBD1. This CDR3 has 13 residues. Germline V gives CDR1 LNHDA, CDR2 SQIVND (reference sequence). J gave up 1 base and V 6 bases, and 0 bases lay outside the gene matches.

The V call is TRBV30, the J call TRBJ1-5, with unresolved D. Germline-derived CDR1 and CDR2 are GTSNPN and SVGIG (reference sequence). The CDR3 is 14 residues long. Trimming stripped 2 bases from V and 5 bases from J, with 13 bases between. The CDR3 loop reads CAWSMGSLDQPQHF. The DNA for the CDR3 is TGTGCCTGGAGTATGGGCAGTTTAGATCAGCCCCAGCATTTT. Combining the CDR3 with reference TRBV30 and TRBJ1-5 gives the whole variable domain SQTIHQWPATLVQPVGSPLSLECTVEGTSNPNLYWYRQAAGRGLQLLFYSVGIGQISSEVPQNLSASRPQDRQFILSSKKLLLSDSGFYLCAWSMGSLDQPQHFGDGTRLSIL.

In DNA form, the CDR3 reads TGTGCCAGCAGTCCGACAGGGGTGACGGCTGGTTCACCCCTCCACTTT. Protein: CASSPTGVTAGSPLHF. The V gene is TRBV28, the J gene TRBJ1-6, with 8 bases fitting TRBD1. The junction had 12 bases not matched to a gene; V was cut back by 5 bases and J by 9 bases. The CDR3 contains 16 residues. The germline V gene encodes CDR1 MDHEN and CDR2 SYDVKM.

This chain uses TRBV5-4 with TRBJ1-2; tentative D call: TRBD1 (5 bases). This CDR3 contains 12 residues. The germline V gene has CDR1 SGHNT and CDR2 YYREEE (reference sequence). Trimming pared 4 bases from V and 2 bases from J, leaving 6 bases between. The CDR3 reads CASSRDNYGYTF. The CDR3 DNA reads TGTGCCAGCAGCCGGGACAACTATGGCTACACCTTC.

The chain links TRBV6-5 to TRBJ1-2, with D possibly being TRBD1 (5 bases). The ends were cut back, 5 bases at V and 6 bases at J, with 10 bases in the middle. This CDR3 comprises 12 residues. CDR1 and CDR2 (germline): MNHEY, SVGAGI. The CDR3 region has the DNA TGTGCCAGCAGTCGGGGGGAAGATGGCTACACCTTC. The encoded protein is CASSRGEDGYTF.

The chain employs TRBV2 and TRBJ1-5; D not resolved. V was pared by 7 bases and J by 5 bases, with 12 bases between. There are 13 residues in the CDR3. Looked up from germline, CDR1 is SNHLY and CDR2 is FYNNEI. CDR3 loop: CASKRSLDQPQHF. The DNA for the CDR3 is TGTGCCAGCAAAAGATCCCTAGATCAGCCCCAGCATTTT.

The rearrangement links TRBV5-1 to TRBJ1-1; 9 bases fit TRBD1. CDR1 and CDR2 from the germline V gene are SGHRS and YFSETQ. V shed 4 bases and J 6 bases; nucleotides not matched to a gene: 13. The CDR3 is 16 amino acids. CDR3 nucleotide sequence: TGCGCCAGCAGCCGAATGGCGGGACAGGGAAACCCTGAAGCTTTCTTT. It encodes CASSRMAGQGNPEAFF. Combining the CDR3 with reference TRBV5-1 and TRBJ1-1 gives the whole variable domain KAGVTQTPRYLIKTRGQQVTLSCSPISGHRSVSWYQQTPGQGLQFLFEYFSETQRNKGNFPGRFSGRQFSNSRSEMNVSTLELGDSALYLCASSRMAGQGNPEAFFGQGTRLTVV.

This clone occurred once. The V call is TRBV5-1, the J call TRBJ2-3, with unresolved D. This CDR3 contains 14 residues. CDR1 and CDR2 from the germline V gene are SGHRS and YFSETQ. Between the trimmed V and J ends, which lost 0 bases and 2 bases, there was a span of 7 bases. The CDR3 loop reads CASSLETSTDTQYF. DNA for the CDR3: TGCGCCAGCAGCTTGGAGACCTCCACAGATACGCAGTATTTT.

The chain carries TRBV5-1 and TRBJ2-7; D unclear. From germline, CDR1 is SGHRS and CDR2 YFSETQ. The CDR3 consists of 12 residues. V lost 3 bases to trimming and J lost 6 bases, with 10 bases between them. The CDR3 is CASSWKGPEQYF. Written as DNA, the CDR3 is TGCGCCAGCAGCTGGAAGGGTCCCGAGCAGTACTTC.

The V call is TRBV19, the J call TRBJ2-4, with a possible D match to TRBD1 (6 bases). Germline CDR1 reads LNHDA; CDR2 reads SQIVND (reference sequence). The ends were cut back, 9 bases at V and 1 base at J, with 22 bases in the middle. This CDR3 has 17 amino acids. CDR3: CARLDYPKGEAKNIQYF. DNA of the CDR3: TGTGCCAGACTCGACTACCCAAAGGGGGAGGCCAAAAACATTCAGTACTTC.

Comments on this clone: Germline and junction disagree at one end, which may indicate a read error. This chain uses TRBV7-7 with TRBJ2-1, with 12 nucleotides matching TRBD2. The CDR3 spans 13 residues. Germline assignment: CDR1 SSHAT and CDR2 FNYEAQ (reference sequence). The CDR3 spells CASSFGLAGSQFF. The CDR3 DNA sequence: TGTGCTAGCAGCTTCGGACTAGCGGGGTCGCAGTTCTTC.

The chain joins TRBV11-1 to TRBJ2-7, with D unresolved. CDR3 length: 13 residues. Germline loops: CDR1 SGHAT, CDR2 FQDESV (reference sequence). V was clipped by 5 bases and J by 7 bases, with 15 bases between them. For the CDR3, the DNA is TGTGCCAGCAGCCAGTGGAACGACGGAGAGCAGTACTTC. Protein: CASSQWNDGEQYF.

The rearrangement uses TRBV2 and TRBJ2-2, with D unresolved. The CDR3 has 15 residues. The germline V and J ends were trimmed by 4 bases and 1 base, with 10 bases remaining between them. Germline CDR1 and CDR2: SNHLY and FYNNEI. CDR3 coding DNA: TGTGCCAGCAGTGCAGCCACCTTGAACACCGGGGAGCTGTTTTTT. Translation: CASSAATLNTGELFF. Full variable domain (missing parts from reference TRBV2 and TRBJ2-2): EPEVTQTPSHQVTQMGQEVILRCVPISNHLYFYWYRQILGQKVEFLVSFYNNEISEKSEIFDDQFSVERPDGSNFTLKIRSTKLEDSAMYFCASSAATLNTGELFFGEGSRLTVL.

This clone was counted a single time. This rearrangement joins TRBV11-1 to TRBJ2-3; possible D gene TRBD2, 5 bases. Trimming stripped 3 bases from V and 6 bases from J, with 10 bases between. From germline, CDR1 is SGHAT and CDR2 FQDESV (reference sequence). This CDR3 contains 13 residues. The chain's CDR3 is CASSFTRVDTQYF. The CDR3 coding sequence is TGTGCCAGCAGCTTCACGAGGGTGGATACGCAGTATTTT.

This clone was counted once. The chain links TRBV7-3 to TRBJ2-1, with 10 bases lining up with TRBD2. The CDR3 length is 15 residues. Trimming cost V 5 bases and J 4 bases; bases outside gene matches: 5. CDR1 and CDR2 from the germline V gene are SGHTA and FQGTGA. The CDR3 DNA reads as TGTGCCAGCAGCCCCGGACTAGCGGCATACAATGAGCAGTTCTTC. This sequence encodes CASSPGLAAYNEQFF. Combining the CDR3 with reference TRBV7-3 and TRBJ2-1 gives the whole variable domain GAGVSQTPSNKVTEKGKYVELRCDPISGHTALYWYRQSLGQGPEFLIYFQGTGAADDSGLPNDRFFAVRPEGSVSTLKIQRTERGDSAVYLCASSPGLAAYNEQFFGPGTRLTVL.

The chain links TRBV5-5 to TRBJ2-3; 9 bases align to TRBD2. The CDR3 contains 15 residues. In germline, CDR1 is SGHKS, CDR2 YYEKEE (reference sequence). Trimming at V came to 3 bases and at J to 1 base, leaving 3 bases not matched to a gene. DNA for the CDR3: TGTGCCAGCAGCTCAAGGACTAGCGGCACAGATACGCAGTATTTT. This translates into CASSSRTSGTDTQYF.

This chain links TRBV10-1 with TRBJ1-1, with 9 nucleotides matching TRBD1. Losses at the gene ends were 6 bases for V and 2 bases for J; bases not matched to a gene: 4. Germline V gene sequence: CDR1 WNHNN, CDR2 SYGVQD (reference sequence). The CDR3 contains 14 residues. The CDR3 DNA is TGCGCCAGCAGCCGGGACAGGGCTAACACTGAAGCTTTCTTT. Translating gives CASSRDRANTEAFF.

Only one count was recorded for this clone. CDR3 in amino acids: CASSSGVLAGGGSYEQYF. CDR3 DNA: TGTGCCAGCAGCTCAGGGGTACTAGCGGGAGGGGGCTCCTACGAGCAGTACTTC. This chain connects TRBV7-3 to TRBJ2-7, with 13 bases lining up with TRBD2. V was pared by 4 bases and J by 0 bases, with 9 bases of the junction left unmatched. Germline V gene lookup returns CDR1 SGHTA and CDR2 FQGTGA. The CDR3 has 18 amino acids.

The rearrangement uses TRBV19 and TRBJ1-4; no firm D call. Germline assignment: CDR1 LNHDA and CDR2 SQIVND (reference sequence). The CDR3 extends over 13 amino acids. The V end lost 3 bases, the J end lost 8 bases, and 10 bases lay between the germline ends. The CDR3 coding sequence is TGTGCCAGTAGTATTCAAAGGGCCGAAAAACTGTTTTTT. Translation: CASSIQRAEKLFF.

V gene TRBV29-1 combines with J gene TRBJ2-1, with 14 bases aligning to TRBD2. CDR3 size: 15 residues. In germline, CDR1 is SQVTM, CDR2 ANQGSEA. After removal of 1 base from V and 8 bases from J, the junction contained 4 bases not matched to a gene. The CDR3 DNA follows: TGCAGCGTTGAAGCCCGACTAGCGGGAGGGGATGAGCAGTTCTTC. This translates into CSVEARLAGGDEQFF.

This chain joins TRBV19 and TRBJ1-4, with 8 bases that match TRBD1. The V and J ends lost 5 bases and 10 bases, in that order; junction bases with no gene match: 3. The CDR3 totals 12 residues. Germline CDR1 reads LNHDA; CDR2 reads SQIVND (reference sequence). The CDR3 sequence: CASSPGQGKLFF. Written as DNA, the CDR3 is TGTGCCAGTAGTCCTGGACAGGGAAAACTGTTTTTT. The full variable domain, rest sourced from reference TRBV19 and TRBJ1-4, is DGGITQSPKYLFRKEGQNVTLSCEQNLNHDAMYWYRQDPGQGLRLIYYSQIVNDFQKGDIAEGYSVSREKKESFPLTVTSAQKNPTAFYLCASSPGQGKLFFGSGTQLSVL.

The chain links TRBV7-2 to TRBJ2-1; perhaps D is TRBD1 or TRBD2 (7 bases each). CDR3 size: 14 residues. Germline V gene lookup returns CDR1 SGHTA and CDR2 FQGNSA. Trimming removed 2 bases from V and 10 bases from J, with 15 bases in between. The CDR3 protein is CASSLQGGLMEQFF. The CDR3 DNA reads TGTGCCAGCAGCTTACAGGGGGGGCTTATGGAGCAGTTCTTC.

This chain connects TRBV5-8 to TRBJ2-1; D is undetermined. Germline lookup yields CDR1 SGHTS and CDR2 YDEGEE. The CDR3 consists of 12 residues. V lost 6 bases to trimming and J lost 12 bases, with 16 bases between them. The CDR3 coding sequence is TGTGCCAGCAACCGGGTCCAGTACGGGCAGTTCTTC. This gives the protein CASNRVQYGQFF.

The chain has TRBV10-2 and TRBJ1-2, with a tentative D call TRBD1 (5 bases). The CDR3 consists of 13 residues. V lost 8 bases to trimming and J lost 5 bases, with 15 bases between them. Germline assignment: CDR1 WSHSY and CDR2 SAAADI. This CDR3 reads CASALGRNYGYTF. The CDR3 nucleotides are TGCGCCAGCGCGCTGGGACGGAATTATGGCTACACCTTC.

The CDR3 DNA follows: TGTGCCAGCAGTTACCGAACAGGGATCCACGAGCAGTACTTC. This gives the protein CASSYRTGIHEQYF. The V call is TRBV6-5, the J call TRBJ2-7, with D perhaps TRBD1 (6 bases). The CDR3 spans 14 residues. V was shortened by 2 bases and J by 5 bases, with 13 bases between the two germline ends. Germline loops: CDR1 MNHEY, CDR2 SVGAGI.

This clone came up a few times. The rearrangement links TRBV12-5 to TRBJ1-1, with D hard to call. Germline CDR1 and CDR2: LGHNT and FRNRAP. The CDR3 covers 15 residues. Trimming left V 1 base short and J 1 base short, with 10 bases between. The CDR3 loop is CASGLGWSPNTEAFF. Here the CDR3 DNA reads TGTGCTAGTGGTTTGGGGTGGTCCCCGAACACTGAAGCTTTCTTT.